The 16 T cell receptor beta chains below were found in one sample sequenced in a study of T cells in Graves' hyperthyroidism and ophthalmopathy. Amplification targeted TCR beta CDR3 regions from RNA transcripts. TCR CDR3 regions were first amplified by RT-PCR with HTBI primers. TCRdb recomputed calls from the multiplex PCR reads with MiXCR, one row per CDR3 protein. The sample includes 660,000 or so distinct CDR3 sequences, roughly 45% seen only once; the top ten take less than 9%. Sequenced sample: peripheral blood or thyroid tissue (not recorded which). The receptors were gathered from an adult man with Graves' disease, either hyperthyroidism or ophthalmopathy (not recorded which).

V gene TRBV12-5 combines with J gene TRBJ2-2; D ambiguous. V was clipped by 3 bases and J by 2 bases, with 7 bases between them. The CDR3 spans 14 residues. CDR1 is LGHNT and CDR2 is FRNRAP in the germline V gene. Here the CDR3 reads CASGLPENTGELFF. The CDR3 DNA reads as TGTGCTAGTGGTTTACCGGAAAACACCGGGGAGCTGTTTTTT.

The gene calls are TRBV12-3 or TRBV12-4 and TRBJ2-6, with D unresolved. Trimming removed 5 bases at V and 2 bases at J, with 13 bases between. This CDR3 has 16 amino acids. CDR3 nucleotides: TGTGCCAGCAGTCCAATGGGAAGGGCTGGGGCCAACGTCCTGACTTTC. It encodes CASSPMGRAGANVLTF.

V usage is TRBV5-6 and J usage is TRBJ1-4; TRBD1 matches at 7 bases. V was pared by 4 bases and J by 2 bases, with 5 bases of the junction left unmatched. Germline V gene lookup returns CDR1 SGHDT and CDR2 YYEEEE. This CDR3 is built from 15 residues. Here the CDR3 reads CASSGKGQTNEKLFF. The CDR3 region has the DNA TGTGCCAGCAGCGGGAAGGGACAGACTAATGAAAAACTGTTTTTT.

This clonotype was picked up many times. This chain links TRBV24-1 with TRBJ2-7; D might be TRBD2 (5 bases). The germline V gene encodes CDR1 KGHDR and CDR2 SFDVKD. Trimming removed 3 bases at V and 5 bases at J, with 13 bases between. This CDR3 is built from 14 residues. CDR3 nucleotides: TGTGCCACCAGTGATGCCTTTCCGGGGAACGAGCAGTACTTC. This gives the protein CATSDAFPGNEQYF.

V gene TRBV15 combines with J gene TRBJ1-5, with D perhaps matching TRBD1 (5 bases). V dropped 3 bases and J dropped 7 bases, with 16 bases sitting between them. Germline CDR1 and CDR2: LNHNV and YYDKDF (reference sequence). The CDR3 runs 15 residues. In DNA, the CDR3 is TGTGCCACCAGCAGTCTAGGGGTTTCGGGACAGCCCCAGCATTTT. The encoded protein is CATSSLGVSGQPQHF.

The rearrangement joins TRBV29-1 to TRBJ1-2; D remains ambiguous. Germline values: CDR1 SQVTM, CDR2 ANQGSEA. V lost 5 bases and J lost 2, with 15 bases in between. CDR3 length equals 14 residues. The CDR3 loop is CSVCGTLGNYGYTF. The CDR3 DNA reads as TGCAGCGTTTGTGGAACTCTAGGGAACTATGGCTACACCTTC. Based on the CDR3 plus reference TRBV29-1 and TRBJ1-2, the full variable domain is SAVISQKPSRDICQRGTSLTIQCQVDSQVTMMFWYRQQPGQSLTLIATANQGSEATYESGFVIDKFPISRPNLTFSTLTVSNMSPEDSSIYLCSVCGTLGNYGYTFGSGTRLTVV.

The rearrangement uses TRBV5-1 and TRBJ1-5, with D tentatively TRBD1 (6 bases). The V and J ends lost 5 bases and 7 bases respectively, with 16 bases between them. Per the germline V gene, CDR1 is SGHRS and CDR2 is YFSETQ. The CDR3 has 14 residues. CDR3 protein: CASSQQGDGQPQHF. The CDR3 DNA follows: TGCGCCAGCAGTCAACAGGGAGATGGACAGCCCCAGCATTTT.

This chain joins TRBV20-1 and TRBJ1-5; D perhaps matches TRBD1 (5 bases). V was trimmed by 1 base and J by 2 bases, leaving 24 bases between them. Germline CDR1 DFQATT, CDR2 SNEGSKA (reference sequence). The CDR3 is made up of 19 amino acids. CDR3 sequence: CSARGGTTGRGDGNQPQHF. The CDR3 DNA reads as TGCAGTGCTAGAGGAGGGACTACCGGGAGGGGTGACGGCAATCAGCCCCAGCATTTT.

This clonotype has at least ten counts. The rearrangement links TRBV2 to TRBJ1-2; a weak D match, TRBD1 (5 bases). Looked up from germline, CDR1 is SNHLY and CDR2 is FYNNEI. The CDR3 covers 14 residues. V was trimmed by 6 bases and J by 4 bases, leaving 15 bases between them. The CDR3 spells CASRAGSSTYGYTF. The CDR3 DNA follows: TGTGCCAGCAGGGCAGGGAGCTCGACCTATGGCTACACCTTC.

This clonotype appeared once. This sequence joins TRBV7-2 and TRBJ1-2; D remains ambiguous. The V gene lost 5 bases and the J gene lost 4 bases, with 17 bases spanning the gap. Germline CDR1 is SGHTA and CDR2 is FQGNSA. This CDR3 contains 15 residues. The CDR3 sequence: CASSLEEAQTYGYTF. The CDR3, as DNA: TGTGCCAGCAGCCTCGAGGAGGCTCAGACCTATGGCTACACCTTC. The full variable domain, its missing parts supplied by reference TRBV7-2 and TRBJ1-2, is GAGVSQSPSNKVTEKGKDVELRCDPISGHTALYWYRQSLGQGLEFLIYFQGNSAPDKSGLPSDRFSAERTGGSVSTLTIQRTQQEDSAVYLCASSLEEAQTYGYTFGSGTRLTVV.

A word on this clonotype: This may stem from a read error, because a much larger clone lies one nucleotide away. The rearrangement links TRBV9 to TRBJ1-1; a possible D gene is TRBD1 (5 bases). The V end was cut by 3 bases, the J end by 5 bases, with 11 bases between. Germline-derived CDR1 and CDR2 are SGDLS and YYNGEE. The CDR3 is made up of 13 amino acids. The CDR3 DNA sequence: TGTGCCAGCAGCGACTGGGCAGGGACTGAAGCTTTCTTT. Encoded protein: CASSDWAGTEAFF.

This clonotype was picked up one time. The chain couples TRBV10-3 to TRBJ1-4, with TRBD1 matching over 10 bases. J lost 8 bases, V lost 6 bases, and 6 bases had no gene match. Germline assignment: CDR1 ENHRY and CDR2 SYGVKD. The CDR3 has 14 residues. CDR3 sequence: CAIRGTGEGEKLFF. DNA of the CDR3: TGTGCCATCAGGGGGACAGGGGAGGGCGAAAAACTGTTTTTT.

The chain uses TRBV7-9 and TRBJ1-4; no clear D gene. The CDR3 runs 16 residues. V was cut by 0 bases and J by 0 bases, with 8 bases left in between. Looked up from germline, CDR1 is SEHNR and CDR2 is FQNEAQ (reference sequence). The CDR3 nucleotides read TGTGCCAGCAGCTTAGCCGTTTTGGCAACTAATGAAAAACTGTTTTTT. It specifies CASSLAVLATNEKLFF.

Many counts were recorded for this clonotype. The chain recombines TRBV7-9 with TRBJ2-5; 7 bases line up with TRBD2. The CDR3 is 14 amino acids. CDR1 SEHNR and CDR2 FQNEAQ come from the germline V gene (reference sequence). After removal of 2 bases from V and 4 bases from J, the junction contained 4 bases not matched to a gene. CDR3 region: CASSLHGRGETQYF. The CDR3 region has the DNA TGTGCCAGCAGCTTACATGGGAGGGGAGAGACCCAGTACTTC.

Remarks on this clonotype: Its ends do not fully match the called genes, so a read error is possible. The chain joins TRBV10-3 to TRBJ2-3; D unclear. The CDR3 runs 11 residues. Germline CDR1 ENHRY, CDR2 SYGVKD. The CDR3 reads CASSWPDTQYF. CDR3 in DNA: TGTGCCAGCAGTTGGCCAGATACGCAGTATTTT.

This clonotype was seen repeatedly, ten times or more. The chain employs TRBV6-5 and TRBJ1-2, with D tentatively TRBD1 (6 bases). Trimming cost V 8 bases and J 6 bases, with 16 bases left between them. CDR3 length: 13 amino acids. Germline CDR1 reads MNHEY; CDR2 reads SVGAGI. CDR3 loop: CASEYRQADGYTF. Here the CDR3 DNA reads TGTGCCAGCGAATACAGACAGGCGGATGGCTACACCTTC.